The T cell receptor beta chain described here comes from a study of blood T cell repertoires in COVID-19. Clones were read by immunoSEQ multiplex PCR, and TCRdb kept only the in-frame ones, dropping some. This sample has around 400,000 clones, with roughly nine tenths found just once. Germline CDR1 and CDR2: KGHSH and LQKENI. This CDR3 comprises 14 residues. The J segment lost 9 bases and the V segment lost 4 bases, leaving 8 bases of the junction unmatched. The TCR was taken from a woman in her 40s who had been exposed to COVID-19. The J gene is TRBJ2-4, the V gene TRBV18, with 8 bases fitting TRBD2. The sample comprised PBMCs or T cells enriched from blood (not recorded which). The CDR3 protein is CASSQASGGGIQYF. DNA for the CDR3: TGTGCCAGCTCACAGGCGTCCGGGGGGGGCATTCAGTACTTC.